This T cell receptor (beta chain) comes out of a study of shared T cell receptors in the human thymus. Produced via immunoSEQ multiplex PCR; TCRdb's table is partial and in-frame only. The sample lists hundreds of thousands of clones, 70% to 90% occurring once. Looked up from germline, CDR1 is MNHNS and CDR2 is SASEGT. The CDR3 is 13 amino acids. V was clipped by 10 bases and J by 3 bases, with 15 bases between them. The data were also submitted as part of a second study, on human thymus T cells.

The sample consisted of thymocytes. The chain is built from TRBV6-1 and TRBJ1-1; TRBD1 is a possible D gene (5 bases). The sequence was collected from a boy under two years old with a congenital heart defect. In nucleotides, the CDR3 is TGTGCCACCTCGCGGGGCAGGGACACTGAAGCTTTCTTT. Its protein is CATSRGRDTEAFF.